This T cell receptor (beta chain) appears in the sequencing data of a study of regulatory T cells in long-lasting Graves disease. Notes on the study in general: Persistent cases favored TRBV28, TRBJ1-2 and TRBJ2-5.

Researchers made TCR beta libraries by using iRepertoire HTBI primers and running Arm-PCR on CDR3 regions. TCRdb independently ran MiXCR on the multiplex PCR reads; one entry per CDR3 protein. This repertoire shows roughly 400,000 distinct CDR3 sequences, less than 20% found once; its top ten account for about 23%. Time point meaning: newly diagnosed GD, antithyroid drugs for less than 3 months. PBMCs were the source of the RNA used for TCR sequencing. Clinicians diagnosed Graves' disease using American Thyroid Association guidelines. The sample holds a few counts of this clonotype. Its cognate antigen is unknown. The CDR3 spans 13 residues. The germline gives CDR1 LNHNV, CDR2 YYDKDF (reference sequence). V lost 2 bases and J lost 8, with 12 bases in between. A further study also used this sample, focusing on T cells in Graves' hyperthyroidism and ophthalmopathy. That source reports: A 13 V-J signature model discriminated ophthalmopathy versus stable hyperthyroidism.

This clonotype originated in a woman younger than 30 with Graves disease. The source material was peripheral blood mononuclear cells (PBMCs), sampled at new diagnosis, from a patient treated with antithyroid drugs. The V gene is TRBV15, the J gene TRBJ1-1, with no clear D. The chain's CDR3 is CATSRTAQGEAFF. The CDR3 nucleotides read TGTGCCACCAGCAGAACGGCCCAAGGAGAAGCTTTCTTT.